The rows below give T cell receptor beta chains drawn from one sample of a study of blood T cell repertoires in COVID-19. TCRdb's table, derived via immunoSEQ multiplex PCR, lists solely in-frame clones and lacks some. The data contain about 170,000 clones, 85% to 90% of them seen just once; the ten biggest clones take up about 6.5%. The sequencing sample was made of peripheral blood. These receptors originate from an elderly woman in a cohort sampled during active or convalescent COVID-19. Both conserved end residues are part of each CDR3. The order of the fields is V gene, D gene, clone size, J gene, CDR3 protein, CDR3 DNA. D genes are given only for firm matches. Part of the rows lack a size; the others show once, few, many or a class for expanded clones.

V gene: TRBV7-7; D gene: TRBD1; clone size: -; J gene: TRBJ2-7; CDR3 protein: CASSTGTGVEQYF; CDR3 DNA: TGTGCTAGCAGCACCGGGACAGGGGTCGAGCAGTACTTC
V gene: TRBV7-2; D gene: -; clone size: -; J gene: TRBJ1-6; CDR3 protein: CASSLAWTANSPLHF; CDR3 DNA: TGTGCCAGCAGCTTAGCCTGGACAGCCAATTCACCCCTCCACTTT
V gene: TRBV3-1/TRBV3-2; D gene: TRBD2; clone size: -; J gene: TRBJ2-3; CDR3 protein: CASSDLSGGLSTDTQYF; CDR3 DNA: TGTGCCAGCAGCGATCTCAGCGGGGGCCTAAGCACAGATACGCAGTATTTT
V gene: TRBV5-1; D gene: -; clone size: -; J gene: TRBJ2-1; CDR3 protein: CASSTGVANEQFF; CDR3 DNA: TGCGCCAGCAGCACTGGAGTGGCAAATGAGCAGTTCTTC
V gene: TRBV18; D gene: -; clone size: once; J gene: TRBJ1-6; CDR3 protein: CASSPLYGREEPLHF; CDR3 DNA: TGTGCCAGCTCACCCCTTTACGGCAGGGAAGAACCCCTCCACTTT
V gene: TRBV6-2/TRBV6-3; D gene: -; clone size: once; J gene: TRBJ2-2; CDR3 protein: CASSYTRMAAGELFF; CDR3 DNA: TGTGCCAGCAGTTACACGAGGATGGCGGCCGGGGAGCTGTTTTTT
V gene: TRBV9; D gene: -; clone size: once; J gene: TRBJ2-1; CDR3 protein: CASSVAPTRNNEQFF; CDR3 DNA: TGTGCCAGCAGCGTAGCTCCCACTAGAAACAATGAGCAGTTCTTC
V gene: TRBV5-4; D gene: -; clone size: once; J gene: TRBJ1-1; CDR3 protein: CASSITGKMSTEAFF; CDR3 DNA: TGTGCCAGCAGCATCACCGGGAAAATGAGCACTGAAGCTTTCTTT
V gene: TRBV6-5; D gene: TRBD1; clone size: -; J gene: TRBJ2-1; CDR3 protein: CASSDPGTGNNEQFF; CDR3 DNA: TGTGCCAGCAGCGATCCCGGGACAGGGAACAATGAGCAGTTCTTC
V gene: TRBV21-1; D gene: -; clone size: -; J gene: TRBJ2-4; CDR3 protein: CASSILLDRAKNIQYF; CDR3 DNA: TGTGCCAGCAGCATCCTCCTTGACAGGGCCAAAAACATTCAGTACTTC
V gene: TRBV27; D gene: TRBD1; clone size: -; J gene: TRBJ2-5; CDR3 protein: CASSLSGGAGTQYF; CDR3 DNA: TGTGCCAGCAGTTTATCAGGGGGCGCGGGGACCCAGTACTTC
V gene: TRBV4-1; D gene: TRBD1; clone size: -; J gene: TRBJ1-2; CDR3 protein: CASSQSGQARVGVNF; CDR3 DNA: TGCGCCAGCAGCCAATCGGGACAGGCCCGCGTCGGGGTGAACTTC
V gene: TRBV11-2; D gene: TRBD1; clone size: -; J gene: TRBJ1-5; CDR3 protein: CASSTSTGSYQPQHF; CDR3 DNA: TGTGCCAGCAGCACATCGACAGGGTCTTATCAGCCCCAGCATTTT
V gene: TRBV5-1; D gene: TRBD1; clone size: -; J gene: TRBJ2-2; CDR3 protein: CASSLGQGNTGELFF; CDR3 DNA: TGCGCCAGCAGCTTGGGACAGGGGAACACCGGGGAGCTGTTTTTT
V gene: TRBV11-3; D gene: TRBD1; clone size: few; J gene: TRBJ1-1; CDR3 protein: CASSPDRVSNTEAFF; CDR3 DNA: TGTGCCAGCAGCCCGGACAGGGTGAGTAACACTGAAGCTTTCTTT
V gene: TRBV7-7; D gene: -; clone size: -; J gene: TRBJ2-2; CDR3 protein: CASSLGGSGGELFF; CDR3 DNA: TGTGCCAGCAGCTTAGGGGGCTCGGGCGGGGAGCTGTTTTTT
V gene: TRBV2; D gene: TRBD2; clone size: -; J gene: TRBJ2-3; CDR3 protein: CASSRRLAGSDTQYF; CDR3 DNA: TGTGCCAGCAGTCGTAGACTAGCGGGGTCAGATACGCAGTATTTT
V gene: TRBV7-9; D gene: TRBD1; clone size: -; J gene: TRBJ1-1; CDR3 protein: CASSFDRAMNTEAFF; CDR3 DNA: TGTGCCAGCAGCTTTGACAGGGCCATGAACACTGAAGCTTTCTTT
V gene: TRBV6-6; D gene: -; clone size: -; J gene: TRBJ1-4; CDR3 protein: CASRLKDLPNEKLFF; CDR3 DNA: TGTGCCAGCCGACTCAAGGACTTACCTAATGAAAAACTGTTTTTT
V gene: TRBV5-1; D gene: TRBD2; clone size: few; J gene: TRBJ2-2; CDR3 protein: CASSFPLAGKTGELFF; CDR3 DNA: TGCGCCAGCAGCTTCCCACTAGCGGGAAAAACCGGGGAGCTGTTTTTT
V gene: TRBV7-8; D gene: -; clone size: -; J gene: TRBJ2-1; CDR3 protein: CASSLLAGRYNEQFF; CDR3 DNA: TGTGCCAGCAGCTTACTGGCGGGGAGGTACAATGAGCAGTTCTTC
V gene: TRBV24-1; D gene: -; clone size: -; J gene: TRBJ2-1; CDR3 protein: CATSDPRGEDEQFF; CDR3 DNA: TGTGCCACCAGTGACCCCAGGGGGGAGGATGAGCAGTTCTTC
V gene: TRBV7-9; D gene: -; clone size: -; J gene: TRBJ1-2; CDR3 protein: CASRPTTSGGYTF; CDR3 DNA: TGTGCCAGCAGACCTACTACTTCTGGCGGCTACACCTTC
V gene: TRBV18; D gene: TRBD1; clone size: -; J gene: TRBJ1-1; CDR3 protein: CASSPDRGSTEAFF; CDR3 DNA: TGTGCCAGCTCCCCCGACAGGGGGAGCACTGAAGCTTTCTTT